The T cell receptor (beta chain) under discussion was sequenced for a study of technical replicates of blood from a handful of donors. Looked up from germline, CDR1 is MGHRA and CDR2 is YSYEKL. The V segment lost 1 base and the J segment 6 bases; nucleotides outside the gene matches: 10. This CDR3 has 17 amino acids. The repertoire was sequenced with immunoSEQ multiplex PCR; TCRdb's copy has only in-frame clones and lacks some. The sample holds tens of thousands of clones, around 92% seen once. This clonotype originated in a human donor in good health. The sample was T cells isolated from PBMCs. The genes are TRBV4-1 and TRBJ2-1; 9 positions match TRBD1. CDR3 loop: CASSQGLLTGGRNEQFF. The DNA of the CDR3 is TGCGCCAGCAGCCAAGGCTTATTGACAGGGGGACGCAATGAGCAGTTCTTC.